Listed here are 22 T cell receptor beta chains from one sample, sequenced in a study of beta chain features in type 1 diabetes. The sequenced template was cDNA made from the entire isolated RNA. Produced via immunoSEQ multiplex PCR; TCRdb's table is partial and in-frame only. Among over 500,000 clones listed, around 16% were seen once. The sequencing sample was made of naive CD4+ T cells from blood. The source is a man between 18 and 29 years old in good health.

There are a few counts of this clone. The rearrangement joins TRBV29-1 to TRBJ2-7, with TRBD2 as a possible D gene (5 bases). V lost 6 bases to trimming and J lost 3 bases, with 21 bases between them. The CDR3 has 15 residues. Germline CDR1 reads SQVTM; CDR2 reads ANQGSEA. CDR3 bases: TGCAGCGTGTCCACCTTTCGGGAACGAGACTACGAGCAGTACTTC. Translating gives CSVSTFRERDYEQYF.

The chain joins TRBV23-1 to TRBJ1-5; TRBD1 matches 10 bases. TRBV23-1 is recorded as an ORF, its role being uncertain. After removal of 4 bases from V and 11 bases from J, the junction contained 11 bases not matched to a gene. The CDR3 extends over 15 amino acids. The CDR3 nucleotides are TGCGCCAGCAGTCCCCCGGGACAGGGGTGGGAGGCCCAGCATTTT. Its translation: CASSPPGQGWEAQHF.

CDR3 DNA: TGTGCCAGCAGCTCGAACAGTAATTCACCCCTCCACTTT. Translation: CASSSNSNSPLHF. This rearrangement joins TRBV7-3 to TRBJ1-6; D ambiguous. V lost 4 bases, J lost 6 bases, and 7 bases lay in between. The CDR3 has 13 amino acids. Germline V gene lookup returns CDR1 SGHTA and CDR2 FQGTGA.

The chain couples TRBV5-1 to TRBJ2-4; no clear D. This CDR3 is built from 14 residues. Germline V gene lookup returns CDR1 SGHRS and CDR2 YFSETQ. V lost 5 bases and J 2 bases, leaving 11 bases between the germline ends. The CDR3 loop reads CASRASATKNIQYF. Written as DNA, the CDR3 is TGCGCCAGCAGGGCTAGTGCGACCAAAAACATTCAGTACTTC.

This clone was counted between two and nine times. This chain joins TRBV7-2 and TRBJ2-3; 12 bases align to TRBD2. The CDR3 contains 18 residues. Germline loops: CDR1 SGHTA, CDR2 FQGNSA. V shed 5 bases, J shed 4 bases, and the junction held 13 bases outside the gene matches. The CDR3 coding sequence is TGTGCCAGCAGCGTCGGACTACTAGCGGGAGGTGGGTCAGATACGCAGTATTTT. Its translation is CASSVGLLAGGGSDTQYF.

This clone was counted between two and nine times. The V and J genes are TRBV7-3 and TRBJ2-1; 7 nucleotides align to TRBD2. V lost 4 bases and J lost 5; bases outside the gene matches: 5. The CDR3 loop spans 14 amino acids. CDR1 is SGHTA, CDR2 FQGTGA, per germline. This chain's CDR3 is CASSSWTRNNEQFF. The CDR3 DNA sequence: TGTGCCAGCAGCTCTTGGACTAGGAACAATGAGCAGTTCTTC.

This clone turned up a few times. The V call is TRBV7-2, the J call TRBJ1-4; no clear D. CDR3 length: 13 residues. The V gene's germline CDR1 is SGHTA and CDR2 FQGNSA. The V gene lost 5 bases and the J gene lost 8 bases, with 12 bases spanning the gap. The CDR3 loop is CASSPRGYEKLFF. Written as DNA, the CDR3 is TGTGCCAGCAGCCCAAGAGGGTACGAAAAACTGTTTTTT.

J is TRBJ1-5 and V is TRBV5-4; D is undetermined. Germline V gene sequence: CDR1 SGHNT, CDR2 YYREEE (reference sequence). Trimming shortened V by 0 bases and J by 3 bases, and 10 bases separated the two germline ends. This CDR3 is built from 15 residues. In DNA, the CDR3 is TGTGCCAGCAGCTTGGAGCCAGCCTCCAATCAGCCCCAGCATTTT. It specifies CASSLEPASNQPQHF.

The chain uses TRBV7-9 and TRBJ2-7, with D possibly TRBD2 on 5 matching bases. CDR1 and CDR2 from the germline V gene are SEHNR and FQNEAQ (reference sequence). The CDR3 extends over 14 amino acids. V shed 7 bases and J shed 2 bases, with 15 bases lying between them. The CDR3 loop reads CASTSKDLTYEQYF. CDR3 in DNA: TGTGCCAGCACTTCTAAGGACTTAACCTACGAGCAGTACTTC.

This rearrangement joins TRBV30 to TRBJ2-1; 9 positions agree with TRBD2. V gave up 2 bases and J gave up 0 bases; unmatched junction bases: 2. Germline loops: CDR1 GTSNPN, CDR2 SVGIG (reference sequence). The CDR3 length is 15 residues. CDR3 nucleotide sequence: TGTGCCTGGAGTCCTAGCGGGGCCTCCTACAATGAGCAGTTCTTC. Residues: CAWSPSGASYNEQFF.

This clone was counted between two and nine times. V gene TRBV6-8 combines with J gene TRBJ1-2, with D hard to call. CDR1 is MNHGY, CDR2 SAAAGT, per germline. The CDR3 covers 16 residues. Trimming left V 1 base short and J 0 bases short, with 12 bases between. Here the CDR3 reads CASSYFPDQTNYGYTF. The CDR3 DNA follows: TGTGCCAGCAGTTACTTCCCAGATCAAACTAACTATGGCTACACCTTC.

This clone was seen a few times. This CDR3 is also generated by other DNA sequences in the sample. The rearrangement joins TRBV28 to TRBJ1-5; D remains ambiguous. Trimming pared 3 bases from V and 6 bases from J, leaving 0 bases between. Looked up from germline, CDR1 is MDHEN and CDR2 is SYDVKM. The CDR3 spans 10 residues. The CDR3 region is CASSFQPQHF. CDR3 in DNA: TGTGCCAGCAGTTTTCAGCCCCAGCATTTT.

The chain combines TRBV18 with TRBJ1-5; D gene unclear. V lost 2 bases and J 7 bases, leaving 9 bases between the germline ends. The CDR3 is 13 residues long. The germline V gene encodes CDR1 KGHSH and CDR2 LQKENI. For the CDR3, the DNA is TGTGCCAGCTCACCAAAAGAGCGGCAGCCCCAGCATTTT. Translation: CASSPKERQPQHF.

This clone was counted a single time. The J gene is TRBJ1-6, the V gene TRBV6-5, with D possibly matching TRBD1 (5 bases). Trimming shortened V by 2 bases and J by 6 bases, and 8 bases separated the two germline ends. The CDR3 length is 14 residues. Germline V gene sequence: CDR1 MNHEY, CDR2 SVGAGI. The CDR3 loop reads CASSYDRPNSPLHF. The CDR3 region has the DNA TGTGCCAGCAGTTACGACAGACCTAATTCACCCCTCCACTTT.

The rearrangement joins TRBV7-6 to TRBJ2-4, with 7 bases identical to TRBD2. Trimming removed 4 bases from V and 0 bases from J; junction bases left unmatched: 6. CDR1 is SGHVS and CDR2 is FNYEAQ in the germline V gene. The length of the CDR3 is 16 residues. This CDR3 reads CASSSTSAVAKNIQYF. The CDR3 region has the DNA TGTGCCAGCAGCTCCACTAGCGCGGTAGCCAAAAACATTCAGTACTTC.

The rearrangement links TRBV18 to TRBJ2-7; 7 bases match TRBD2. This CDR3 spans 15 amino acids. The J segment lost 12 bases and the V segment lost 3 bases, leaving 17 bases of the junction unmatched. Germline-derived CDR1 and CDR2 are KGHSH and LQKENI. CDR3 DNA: TGTGCCAGCTCACCTCCCTCGGGGGGTGTGGCGAGCACGTACTTC. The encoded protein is CASSPPSGGVASTYF. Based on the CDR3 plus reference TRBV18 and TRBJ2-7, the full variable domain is NAGVMQNPRHLVRRRGQEARLRCSPMKGHSHVYWYRQLPEEGLKFMVYLQKENIIDESGMPKERFSAEFPKEGPSILRIQQVVRGDSAAYFCASSPPSGGVASTYFGPGTRLTVT.

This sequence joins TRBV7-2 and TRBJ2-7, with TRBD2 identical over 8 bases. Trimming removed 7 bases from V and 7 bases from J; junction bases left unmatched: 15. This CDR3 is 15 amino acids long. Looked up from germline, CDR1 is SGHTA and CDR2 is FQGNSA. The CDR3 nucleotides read TGTGCCAGCAACCTAGTTGGGACTAGGGATGGTGAGCAGTACTTC. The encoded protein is CASNLVGTRDGEQYF.

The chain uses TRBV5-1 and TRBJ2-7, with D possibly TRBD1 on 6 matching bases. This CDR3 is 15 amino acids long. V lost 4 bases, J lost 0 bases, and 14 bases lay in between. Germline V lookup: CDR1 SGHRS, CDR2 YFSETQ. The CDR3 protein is CASSRQDGASYEQYF. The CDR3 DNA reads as TGCGCCAGCAGCCGACAGGATGGGGCCTCCTACGAGCAGTACTTC.

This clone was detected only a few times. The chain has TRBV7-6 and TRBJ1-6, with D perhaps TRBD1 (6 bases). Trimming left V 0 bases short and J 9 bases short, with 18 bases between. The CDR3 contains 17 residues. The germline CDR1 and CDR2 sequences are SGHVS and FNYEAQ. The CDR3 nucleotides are TGTGCCAGCAGCTTAGCTCGGAAACAGGGTATCGGTTCACCCCTCCACTTT. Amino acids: CASSLARKQGIGSPLHF.

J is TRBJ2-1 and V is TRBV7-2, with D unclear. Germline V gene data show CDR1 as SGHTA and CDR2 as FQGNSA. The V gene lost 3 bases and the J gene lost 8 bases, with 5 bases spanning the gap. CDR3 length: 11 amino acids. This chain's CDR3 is CASSLIYEQFF. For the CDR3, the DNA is TGTGCCAGCAGCTTGATATATGAGCAGTTCTTC.

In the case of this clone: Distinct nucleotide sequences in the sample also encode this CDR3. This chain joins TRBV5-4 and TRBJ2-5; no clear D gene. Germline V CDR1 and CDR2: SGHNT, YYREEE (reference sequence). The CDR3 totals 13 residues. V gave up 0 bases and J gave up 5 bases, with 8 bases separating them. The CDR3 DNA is TGTGCCAGCAGCTTGGGGCAAAGGGAGACCCAGTACTTC. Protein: CASSLGQRETQYF.

The CDR3 DNA reads TGTGCCAGCAGCGTAGACGGCGCCGCGAACACCGGGGAGCTGTTTTTT. Translating it yields CASSVDGAANTGELFF. The chain has TRBV9 and TRBJ2-2; D is uncertain. The CDR3 is made up of 16 amino acids. The V and J ends lost 0 bases and 0 bases respectively, with 9 bases between them. Germline CDR1 SGDLS, CDR2 YYNGEE.